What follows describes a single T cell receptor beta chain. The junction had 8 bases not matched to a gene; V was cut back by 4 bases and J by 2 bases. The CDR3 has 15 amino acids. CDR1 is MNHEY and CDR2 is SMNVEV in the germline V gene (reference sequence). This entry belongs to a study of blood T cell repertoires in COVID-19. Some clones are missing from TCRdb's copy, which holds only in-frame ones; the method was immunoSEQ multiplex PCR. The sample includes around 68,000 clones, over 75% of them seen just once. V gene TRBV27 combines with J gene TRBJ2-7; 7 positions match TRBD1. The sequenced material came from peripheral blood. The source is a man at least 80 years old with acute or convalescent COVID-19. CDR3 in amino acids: CASSSTGWTTYEQYF. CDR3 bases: TGTGCCAGCAGTTCGACAGGGTGGACCACCTACGAGCAGTACTTC.